The present TCR beta chain was sequenced within a study of T-cell reconstitution after alpha-beta-depleted transplantation in children. Unique molecular identifiers tagged the TCRbeta library. In TCRdb, the PCR reads were re-called with MiXCR into one record per CDR3 protein. This sample has 300,000 to 400,000 distinct CDR3 sequences; about an eighth occur once, and the top ten carry around 4.5%. CDR3 length equals 15 residues. Trimming removed 4 bases from V and 4 bases from J, with 16 bases in between. The V gene's germline CDR1 is SGHRS and CDR2 YFSETQ. The genes are TRBV5-1 and TRBJ2-3; D may correspond to TRBD1 or TRBD2 (5 bases each). The sequence derives from a human donor who donated a stem cell graft to a child with Fanconi anemia. Sequenced material: PBMCs, taken from the stem cell graft. The chain's CDR3 is CASSAAGPGPDTQYF. CDR3 bases: TGCGCCAGCAGCGCGGCGGGTCCAGGGCCAGATACGCAGTATTTT.